Listed below are T cell receptor beta chains from one sample, sequenced in a study of cytomegalovirus exposure and HLA in healthy donors. Clones were read by immunoSEQ multiplex PCR, and TCRdb kept only the in-frame ones, dropping some. In the table there are some 100,000 clones, roughly 88% of which are singletons. Sequencing input: PBMCs. The origin of the receptors is a young man in good health and CMV-seronegative. The CDR3 runs from the conserved cysteine through the conserved F or W. A D gene is named only where the DNA matches it firmly. Rows may omit the clone size; those that give it use once, few, many or a size class.

TRBJ2-5 | once | TRBV7-2 | TRBD2 | TGTGCCAGCAGCCGTGGGACTAGACAGAAAGAGACCCAGTACTTC | CASSRGTRQKETQYF
TRBJ1-3 | - | TRBV9 | - | TGTGCCAGCAGCGGCCGGGACAACTCTGGAAACACCATATATTTT | CASSGRDNSGNTIYF
TRBJ2-7 | - | TRBV11-2 | TRBD2 | TGTGCCAGCAGCTTATTAGCGGGAGATTCGAGTCTTTTCGAGCAGTACTTC | CASSLLAGDSSLFEQYF
TRBJ2-5 | - | TRBV4-2 | TRBD2 | TGTGCCAGCAGCCAAGTGCTAGCGGGGCGGCAAGAGACCCAGTACTTC | CASSQVLAGRQETQYF
TRBJ1-6 | - | TRBV11-2 | - | TGTGCCAGCAGCTTAATCGTCGCGGGGGCCATACGGGGGAATTCACCCCTCCACTTT | CASSLIVAGAIRGNSPLHF
TRBJ1-1 | - | TRBV7-9 | - | TGTGCCAGCAGTTCCCGACAGTACACTGAAGCTTTCTTT | CASSSRQYTEAFF
TRBJ2-2 | - | TRBV11-1 | - | TGTGCCAGCAGCTTACGAACAGACACCGGGGAGCTGTTTTTT | CASSLRTDTGELFF
TRBJ1-1 | - | TRBV30 | - | TGTGCCTGGAGTGCCCTTGTGAACACTGAAGCTTTCTTT | CAWSALVNTEAFF
TRBJ1-5 | - | TRBV7-8 | - | TGTGCCAGCAGCTCCCAGGTACAGAGCAATCAGCCCCAGCATTTT | CASSSQVQSNQPQHF
TRBJ2-7 | - | TRBV7-9 | - | TGTGCCAGCAGCGTGGACACCTACGAGCAGTACTTC | CASSVDTYEQYF
TRBJ2-5 | - | TRBV11-3 | - | TGTGCCAGCAGCTTAGGAGGTCGGCCCCAAGAGACCCAGTACTTC | CASSLGGRPQETQYF
TRBJ2-3 | once | TRBV2 | TRBD2 | TGTGCCAGCCGCAGACTAGCGGGTGACAGCACAGATACGCAGTATTTT | CASRRLAGDSTDTQYF
TRBJ2-5 | - | TRBV5-1 | TRBD2 | TGCGCCAGCAGCTGGGGGGGACTATCCCAAGAGACCCAGTACTTC | CASSWGGLSQETQYF
TRBJ1-5 | - | TRBV19 | - | TGTGCCAGTAGTACGGAGGTTCGAAATCAGCCCCAGCATTTT | CASSTEVRNQPQHF
TRBJ1-3 | - | TRBV25-1 | TRBD1 | TGTGCCAGCAGTGGAGGGACAGGGACTGGAAACACCATATATTTT | CASSGGTGTGNTIYF
TRBJ2-1 | - | TRBV29-1 | - | TGCAGCGCCAGACAACACAATGAGCAGTTCTTC | CSARQHNEQFF
TRBJ1-2 | - | TRBV7-9 | - | TGTGCCAGCGCTCCTTCCGGGTCTCACCCGCGGGGCTACACCTTC | CASAPSGSHPRGYTF
TRBJ1-1 | - | TRBV30 | - | TGTGCCTGGAGTAAAGGGGGGAACACTGAAGCTTTCTTT | CAWSKGGNTEAFF
TRBJ2-7 | once | TRBV18 | TRBD2 | TGTGCCAGCTCACTCATAGGACTAGGACTCTCCTACGAGCAGTACTTC | CASSLIGLGLSYEQYF
TRBJ2-7 | - | TRBV27 | TRBD1 | TGTGCCAGCAGTTTAGTGCGACAGGGTATCTCCGAGCAGTACTTC | CASSLVRQGISEQYF
TRBJ2-7 | - | TRBV5-1 | TRBD1 | TGCGCCAGCAGGCCTGGACAGGACTACGAGCAGTACTTC | CASRPGQDYEQYF
TRBJ1-4 | - | TRBV6-1 | - | TGTGCCAGCAGTGCTTTCGGGAATACTAATGAAAAACTGTTTTTT | CASSAFGNTNEKLFF
TRBJ2-7 | few | TRBV6-5 | - | TGTGCCAGCAGTTACCGACAATCCTACGAGCAGTACTTC | CASSYRQSYEQYF
TRBJ2-2 | - | TRBV5-4 | TRBD2 | TGTGCCAGCAGCTTTAGCGGGGGGGGAAACACCGGGGAGCTGTTTTTT | CASSFSGGGNTGELFF
TRBJ2-1 | - | TRBV14 | - | TGTGCCAGCAGCCAAGACAAGCGTCAGTTCTTC | CASSQDKRQFF
TRBJ2-1 | - | TRBV27 | TRBD2 | TGTGCCAGCATAGCGGGAGGGGGGTTTTACAATGAGCAGTTCTTC | CASIAGGGFYNEQFF